This TCR beta chain was recorded in a study of human T cells and chemical hapten exposure. Across the study: Patch tests put 0.01% DPC on the upper back, read at 6 days. The study enrolled mostly female patients with alopecia areata, totalis or universalis.

This clonotype was counted ten times or more. CDR1 is MNHEY, CDR2 SMNVEV, per germline (reference sequence). V lost 5 bases to trimming and J lost 5 bases, with 17 bases between them. The CDR3 length is 15 residues. TCRdb processed the RACE reads anew with MiXCR; each CDR3 protein has one entry. The sample yields nearly 350,000 distinct CDR3 sequences, under 9% seen once. The time point here: patch test 1, 2 weeks after DPC sensitization. The treatment is: therapeutic diphenylcyclopropenone sensitization with weekly scalp DPC. Blood collection happened ahead of applying each patch test. The sample here was whole blood, taken in connection with sensitization to the hapten diphenylcyclopropenone (DPC). This sequence was found in a woman aged 18-29 years with alopecia areata. Some clones in this sample may be carry-over from other donors' samples. The chain combines TRBV27 with TRBJ2-3; tentatively, D is TRBD2 (5 bases). In nucleotides, the CDR3 is TGTGCCAGCAGTCATCCCTCGGGAAGGAGAGATACGCAGTATTTT. It translates to CASSHPSGRRDTQYF.